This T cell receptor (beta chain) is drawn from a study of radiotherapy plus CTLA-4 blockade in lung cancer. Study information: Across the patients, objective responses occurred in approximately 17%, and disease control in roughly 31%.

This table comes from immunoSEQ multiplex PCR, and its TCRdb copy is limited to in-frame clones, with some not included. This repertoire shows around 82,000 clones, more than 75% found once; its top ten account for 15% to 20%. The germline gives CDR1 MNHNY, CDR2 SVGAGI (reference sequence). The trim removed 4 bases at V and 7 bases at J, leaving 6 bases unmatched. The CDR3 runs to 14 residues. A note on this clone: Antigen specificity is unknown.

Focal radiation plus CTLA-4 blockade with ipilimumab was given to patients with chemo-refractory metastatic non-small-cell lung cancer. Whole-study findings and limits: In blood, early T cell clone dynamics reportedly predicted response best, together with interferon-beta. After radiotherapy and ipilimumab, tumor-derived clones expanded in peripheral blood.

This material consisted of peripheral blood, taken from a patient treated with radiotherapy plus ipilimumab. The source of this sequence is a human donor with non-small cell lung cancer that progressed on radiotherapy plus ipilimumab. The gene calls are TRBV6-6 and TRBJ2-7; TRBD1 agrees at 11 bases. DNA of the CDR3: TGTGCCAGCAGTTTGGGGACAGGGGGTTGGGAGCAGTACTTC. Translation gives CASSLGTGGWEQYF.